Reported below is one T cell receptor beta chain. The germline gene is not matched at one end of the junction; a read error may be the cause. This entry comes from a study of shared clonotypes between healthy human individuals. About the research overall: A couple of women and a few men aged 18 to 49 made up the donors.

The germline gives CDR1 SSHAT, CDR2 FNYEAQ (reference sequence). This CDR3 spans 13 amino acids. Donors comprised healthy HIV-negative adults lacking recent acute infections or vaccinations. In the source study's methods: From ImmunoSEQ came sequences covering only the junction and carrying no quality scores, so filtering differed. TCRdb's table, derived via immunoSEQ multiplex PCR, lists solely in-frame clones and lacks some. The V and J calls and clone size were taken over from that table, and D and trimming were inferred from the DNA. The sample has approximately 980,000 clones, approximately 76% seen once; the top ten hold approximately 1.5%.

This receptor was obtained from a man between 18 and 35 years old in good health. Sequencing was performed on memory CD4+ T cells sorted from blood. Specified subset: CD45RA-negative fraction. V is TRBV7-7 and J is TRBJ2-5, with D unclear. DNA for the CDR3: TGTGCTAGCAGCTTAGTAGCATTGGAGACCCAGTACTTC. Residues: CASSLVALETQYF.